The present T cell receptor beta chain was sequenced within a study of cytomegalovirus exposure and HLA in healthy donors. From germline, CDR1 is GTSNPN and CDR2 SVGIG (reference sequence). V gave up 0 bases and J gave up 4 bases; unmatched junction bases: 6. There are 14 residues in the CDR3. The PCR employed 60 Vbeta primers together with 13 Jbeta primers. Profiled with immunoSEQ multiplex PCR; TCRdb holds only in-frame clones, not every one. The sample lists around 140,000 clones, 82% occurring once. V and J are TRBV30 and TRBJ2-7; the match to TRBD2 covers 7 bases. The sequenced material came from PBMCs. The clonotype was recovered from a male donor in good health and CMV-seronegative. The DNA for the CDR3 is TGTGCCTGGAGTGTATCGAGCGGGGATTACGAGCAGTACTTC. Translation: CAWSVSSGDYEQYF.